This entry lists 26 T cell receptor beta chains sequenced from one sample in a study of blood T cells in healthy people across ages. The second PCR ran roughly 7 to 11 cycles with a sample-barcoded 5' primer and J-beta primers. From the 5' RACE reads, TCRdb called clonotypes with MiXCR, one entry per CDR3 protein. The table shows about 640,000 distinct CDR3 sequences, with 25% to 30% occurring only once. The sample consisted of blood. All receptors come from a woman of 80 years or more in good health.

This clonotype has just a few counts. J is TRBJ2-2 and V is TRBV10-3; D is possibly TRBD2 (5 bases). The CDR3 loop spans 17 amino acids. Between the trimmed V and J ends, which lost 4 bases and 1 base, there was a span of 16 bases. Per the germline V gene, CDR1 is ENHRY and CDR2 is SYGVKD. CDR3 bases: TGTGCCATCAGTGTGGGGAACGGCGGGTTGAACACCGGGGAGCTGTTTTTT. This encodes CAISVGNGGLNTGELFF.

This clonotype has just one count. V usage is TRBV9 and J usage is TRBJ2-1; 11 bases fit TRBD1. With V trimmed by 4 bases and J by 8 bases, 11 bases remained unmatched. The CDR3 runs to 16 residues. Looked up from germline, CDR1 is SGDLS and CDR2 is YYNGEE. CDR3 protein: CASSPRTGGLGDEQFF. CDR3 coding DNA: TGTGCCAGCAGCCCACGGACAGGGGGCTTGGGGGATGAGCAGTTCTTC.

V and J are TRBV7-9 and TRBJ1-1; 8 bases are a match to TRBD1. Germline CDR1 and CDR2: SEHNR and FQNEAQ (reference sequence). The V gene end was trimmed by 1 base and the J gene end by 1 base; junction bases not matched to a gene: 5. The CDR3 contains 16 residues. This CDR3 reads CASSLVMGTGNTEAFF. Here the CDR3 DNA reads TGTGCCAGCAGCTTAGTAATGGGGACAGGGAACACTGAAGCTTTCTTT.

CDR3 in amino acids: CASSKATWLNTEAFF. The CDR3, as DNA: TGTGCCAGCAGCAAAGCAACTTGGTTAAACACTGAAGCTTTCTTT. V gene TRBV21-1 combines with J gene TRBJ1-1. TRBV21-1 is noted as a pseudogene. This CDR3 region has 15 residues.

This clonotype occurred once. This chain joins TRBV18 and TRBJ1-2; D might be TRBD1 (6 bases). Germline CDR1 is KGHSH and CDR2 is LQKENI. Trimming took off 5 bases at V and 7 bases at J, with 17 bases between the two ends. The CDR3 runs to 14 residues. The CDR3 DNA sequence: TGTGCCAGCTCAGAGATACGGACAGACTGTGGCTACACCTTC. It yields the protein CASSEIRTDCGYTF.

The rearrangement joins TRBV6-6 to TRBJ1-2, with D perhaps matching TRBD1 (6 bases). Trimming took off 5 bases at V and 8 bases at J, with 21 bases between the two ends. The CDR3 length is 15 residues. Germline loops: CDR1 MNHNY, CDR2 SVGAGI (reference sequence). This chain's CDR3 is CASSNPTPRGGGYTF. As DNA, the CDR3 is TGTGCCAGCAGTAACCCCACCCCCCGGGGGGGCGGCTACACCTTC.

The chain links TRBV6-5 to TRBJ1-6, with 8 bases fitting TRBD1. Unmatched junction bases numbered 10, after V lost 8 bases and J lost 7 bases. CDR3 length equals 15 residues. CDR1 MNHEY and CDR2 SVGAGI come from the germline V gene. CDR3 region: CASGGRTGRNSPLHF. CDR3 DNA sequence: TGTGCCAGCGGGGGGAGGACAGGGAGGAATTCACCCCTCCACTTT.

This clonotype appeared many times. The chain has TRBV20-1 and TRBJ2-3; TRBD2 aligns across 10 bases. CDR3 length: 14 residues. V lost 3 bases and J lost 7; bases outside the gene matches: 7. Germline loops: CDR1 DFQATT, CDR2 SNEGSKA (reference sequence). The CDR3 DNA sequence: TGCAGTGCTAGTGCAGCGGGGGGGGGAAATACGCAGTATTTT. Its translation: CSASAAGGGNTQYF.

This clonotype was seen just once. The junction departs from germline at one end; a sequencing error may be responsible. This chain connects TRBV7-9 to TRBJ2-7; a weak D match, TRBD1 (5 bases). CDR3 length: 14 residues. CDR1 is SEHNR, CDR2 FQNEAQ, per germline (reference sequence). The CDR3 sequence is CASSPPGHAYERYF. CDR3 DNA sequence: TGTGCCAGCAGCCCCCCAGGGCACGCCTACGAGCGGTACTTC.

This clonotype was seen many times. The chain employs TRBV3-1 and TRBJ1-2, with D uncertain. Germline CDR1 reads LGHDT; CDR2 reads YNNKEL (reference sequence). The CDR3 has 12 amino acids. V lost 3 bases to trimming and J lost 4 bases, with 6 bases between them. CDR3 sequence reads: CASSQQPYGYTF. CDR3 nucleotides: TGTGCCAGCAGCCAGCAGCCCTATGGCTACACCTTC.

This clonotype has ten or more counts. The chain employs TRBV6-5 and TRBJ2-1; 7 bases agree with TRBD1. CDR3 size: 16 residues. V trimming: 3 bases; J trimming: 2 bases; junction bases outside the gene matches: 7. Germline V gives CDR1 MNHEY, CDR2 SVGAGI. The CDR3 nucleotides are TGTGCCAGCAGTTATGAGACAGGGCGGCCCTACAATGAGCAGTTCTTC. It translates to CASSYETGRPYNEQFF.

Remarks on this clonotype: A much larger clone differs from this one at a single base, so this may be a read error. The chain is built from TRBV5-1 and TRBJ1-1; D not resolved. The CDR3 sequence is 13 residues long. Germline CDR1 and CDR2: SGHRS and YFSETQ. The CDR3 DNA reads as TGCGCCGGCAGCACTAGACAGAACACTGAAGCTTTCTTT. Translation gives CAGSTRQNTEAFF.

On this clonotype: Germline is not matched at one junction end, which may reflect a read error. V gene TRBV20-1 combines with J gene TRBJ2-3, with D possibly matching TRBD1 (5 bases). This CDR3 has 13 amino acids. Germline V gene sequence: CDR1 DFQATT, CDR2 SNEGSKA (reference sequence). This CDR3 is CSARYPPTGTQYF. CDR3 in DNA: TGCAGTGCTAGGTACCCCCCCACAGGTACGCAGTATTTT.

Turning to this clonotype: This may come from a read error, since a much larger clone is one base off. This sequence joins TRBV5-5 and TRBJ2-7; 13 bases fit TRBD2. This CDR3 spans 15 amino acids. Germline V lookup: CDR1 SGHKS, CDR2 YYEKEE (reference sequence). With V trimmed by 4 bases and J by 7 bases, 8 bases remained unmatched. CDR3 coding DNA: TGTGCCAGCAGCCCCCGACTAGCGGGGGGCCATGAGCAGTACTTC. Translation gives CASSPRLAGGHEQYF.

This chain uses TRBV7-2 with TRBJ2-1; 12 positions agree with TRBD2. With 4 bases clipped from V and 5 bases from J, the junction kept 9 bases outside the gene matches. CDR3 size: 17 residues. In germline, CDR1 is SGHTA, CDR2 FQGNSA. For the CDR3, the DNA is TGTGCCAGCAGCTCGAGTCAACTAGCGGGGGGCCACAATGAGCAGTTCTTC. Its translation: CASSSSQLAGGHNEQFF.

CDR3: CASNIFSGGEGEQYF. Here the CDR3 DNA reads TGCGCCAGCAATATTTTTAGCGGGGGAGAGGGCGAGCAGTACTTC. The chain has TRBV5-1 and TRBJ2-7, with TRBD2 matching 9 bases. The length of the CDR3 is 15 residues. The V and J ends lost 6 bases and 6 bases, in that order; junction bases with no gene match: 13. Germline lookup yields CDR1 SGHRS and CDR2 YFSETQ. Combining the CDR3 with reference TRBV5-1 and TRBJ2-7 gives the whole variable domain KAGVTQTPRYLIKTRGQQVTLSCSPISGHRSVSWYQQTPGQGLQFLFEYFSETQRNKGNFPGRFSGRQFSNSRSEMNVSTLELGDSALYLCASNIFSGGEGEQYFGPGTRLTVT.

In DNA form, the CDR3 reads TGTGCCAGCAGCGAGACGGGACAGTCCTCCTACGAGCAGTACTTC. It codes for CASSETGQSSYEQYF. The genes are TRBV13 and TRBJ2-7, with 7 positions matching TRBD1. CDR3 length: 15 residues. The V gene's germline CDR1 is PRHDT and CDR2 FYEKMQ (reference sequence). With 5 bases clipped from V and 0 bases from J, the junction kept 7 bases outside the gene matches.

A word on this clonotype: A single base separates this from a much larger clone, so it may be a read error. CDR3 coding DNA: TGCGCCAGCAGCCCCGACAGTGGGGCCCGGGAGACCCAGTACTTC. Residues: CASSPDSGARETQYF. The gene calls are TRBV5-1 and TRBJ2-5; possible D gene TRBD1, 5 bases. The CDR3 loop spans 15 amino acids. Trimming removed 4 bases at V and 5 bases at J, with 18 bases between. Germline-derived CDR1 and CDR2 are SGHRS and YFSETQ. The full variable domain, with the rest looked up from reference TRBV5-1 and TRBJ2-5, is KAGVTQTPRYLIKTRGQQVTLSCSPISGHRSVSWYQQTPGQGLQFLFEYFSETQRNKGNFPGRFSGRQFSNSRSEMNVSTLELGDSALYLCASSPDSGARETQYFGPGTRLLVL.

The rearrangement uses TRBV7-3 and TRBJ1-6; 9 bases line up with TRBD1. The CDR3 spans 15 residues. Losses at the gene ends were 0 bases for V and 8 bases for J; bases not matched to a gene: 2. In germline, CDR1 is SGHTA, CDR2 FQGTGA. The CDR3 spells CASSLTGTGYSPLHF. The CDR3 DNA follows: TGTGCCAGCAGCTTAACCGGGACAGGGTATTCACCCCTCCACTTT.

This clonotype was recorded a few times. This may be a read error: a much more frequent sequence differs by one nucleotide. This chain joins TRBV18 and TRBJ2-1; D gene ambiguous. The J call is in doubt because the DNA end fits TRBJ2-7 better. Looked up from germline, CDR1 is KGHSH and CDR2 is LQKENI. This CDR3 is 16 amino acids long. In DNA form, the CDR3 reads TGTGCCAGCTCACCTTCTGCCCAAGGCTCCTACAATGAGCAGTACTTC. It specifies CASSPSAQGSYNEQYF.

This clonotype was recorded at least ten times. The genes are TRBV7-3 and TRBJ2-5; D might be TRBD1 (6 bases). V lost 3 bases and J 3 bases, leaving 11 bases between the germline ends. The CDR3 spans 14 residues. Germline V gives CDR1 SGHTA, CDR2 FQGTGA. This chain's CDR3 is CASSLTGMKETQYF. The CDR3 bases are TGTGCCAGCAGCTTGACAGGAATGAAAGAGACCCAGTACTTC.

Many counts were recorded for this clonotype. In DNA, the CDR3 is TGTGCCAGCAGTTCAGGGGATGGCTACACCTTC. It encodes CASSSGDGYTF. The chain joins TRBV12-3 or TRBV12-4 to TRBJ1-2, with D perhaps matching TRBD1 (6 bases). Trimming removed 4 bases at V and 6 bases at J, with 6 bases between. The CDR3 length is 11 residues.

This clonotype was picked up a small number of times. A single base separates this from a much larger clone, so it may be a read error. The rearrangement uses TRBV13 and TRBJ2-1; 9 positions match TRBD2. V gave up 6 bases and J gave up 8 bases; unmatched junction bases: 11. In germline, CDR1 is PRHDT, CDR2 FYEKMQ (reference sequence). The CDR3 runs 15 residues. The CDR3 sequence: CASRDSGTSCYEQFF. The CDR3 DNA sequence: TGTGCCAGCAGAGATTCCGGGACTAGCTGTTATGAGCAGTTCTTC.

The CDR3 nucleotides are TGCAGCGCTGCCGGGGGCCGGGGGAACTATGGCTACACCTTC. Amino acid sequence: CSAAGGRGNYGYTF. This chain connects TRBV20-1 to TRBJ1-2, with a possible D match to TRBD1 (6 bases). This CDR3 spans 14 amino acids. CDR1 DFQATT and CDR2 SNEGSKA come from the germline V gene (reference sequence).

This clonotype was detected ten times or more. CDR3 sequence reads: CATSRDLQRVAREKLFF. DNA of the CDR3: TGTGCCACCAGCAGAGATCTCCAACGGGTAGCGCGAGAAAAACTGTTTTTT. This chain uses TRBV15 with TRBJ1-4; D call uncertain. The CDR3 loop spans 17 amino acids. The germline gives CDR1 LNHNV, CDR2 YYDKDF (reference sequence). V lost 0 bases and J lost 8, with 19 bases in between.

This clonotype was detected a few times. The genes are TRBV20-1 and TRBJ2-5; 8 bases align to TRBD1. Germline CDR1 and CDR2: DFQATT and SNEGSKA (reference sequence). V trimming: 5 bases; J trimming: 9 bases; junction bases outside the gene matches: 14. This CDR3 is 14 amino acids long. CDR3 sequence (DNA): TGCAGTGCTGGCCCGACAGGGGCCGAGGCCGCCCAGTACTTC. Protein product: CSAGPTGAEAAQYF.